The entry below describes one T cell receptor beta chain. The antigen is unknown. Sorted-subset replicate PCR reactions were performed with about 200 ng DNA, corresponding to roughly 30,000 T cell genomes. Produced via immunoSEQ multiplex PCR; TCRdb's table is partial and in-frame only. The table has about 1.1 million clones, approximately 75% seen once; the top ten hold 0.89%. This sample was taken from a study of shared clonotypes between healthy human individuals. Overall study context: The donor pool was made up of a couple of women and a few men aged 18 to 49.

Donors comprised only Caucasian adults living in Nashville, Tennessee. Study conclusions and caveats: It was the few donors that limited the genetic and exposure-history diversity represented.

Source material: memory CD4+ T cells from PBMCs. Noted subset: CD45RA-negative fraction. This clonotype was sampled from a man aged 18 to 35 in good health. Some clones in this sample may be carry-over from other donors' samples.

DNA for the CDR3: TGTGCCAGCAGCCCTGACAGATTCTCTGGAAACACCATATATTTT. Translated: CASSPDRFSGNTIYF. The chain uses TRBV11-2 and TRBJ1-3, with D possibly TRBD1 on 5 matching bases. Per germline, CDR1 SGHAT and CDR2 FQNNGV. V dropped 5 bases and J dropped 0 bases, with 11 bases sitting between them. The CDR3 contains 15 residues.